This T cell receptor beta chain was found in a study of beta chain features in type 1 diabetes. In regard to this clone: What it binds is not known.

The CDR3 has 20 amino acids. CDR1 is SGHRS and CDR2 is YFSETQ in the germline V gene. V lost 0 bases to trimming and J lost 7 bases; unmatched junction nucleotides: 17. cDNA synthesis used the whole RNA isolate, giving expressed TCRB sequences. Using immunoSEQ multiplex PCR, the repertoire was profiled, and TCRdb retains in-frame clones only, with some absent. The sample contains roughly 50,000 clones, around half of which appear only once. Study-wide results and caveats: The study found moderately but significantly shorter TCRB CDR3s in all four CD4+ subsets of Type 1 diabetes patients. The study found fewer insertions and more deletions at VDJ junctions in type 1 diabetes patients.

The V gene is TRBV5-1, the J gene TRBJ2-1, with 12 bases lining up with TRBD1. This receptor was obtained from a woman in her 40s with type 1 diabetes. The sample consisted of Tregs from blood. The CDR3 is CASSLALGTGGSLGKNEQFF. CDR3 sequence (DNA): TGCGCCAGCAGCTTGGCCCTGGGGACAGGGGGCAGTTTGGGAAAAAATGAGCAGTTCTTC.